A selection of T cell receptor beta chains follows, all from one sample in a study of cytomegalovirus exposure and HLA in healthy donors. The table came from immunoSEQ multiplex PCR; TCRdb's copy has only in-frame clones and leaves some out. This sample has around 110,000 clones; roughly 83% occur once, and the top ten carry around 3%. The sequenced sample consisted of PBMCs. These receptors all come from a woman aged 18 to 35 in good health and CMV-seropositive. Each CDR3 is given with its conserved first and last residue. The order of the fields is CDR3 length, J gene, D gene, clone size, V gene, CDR3 protein, CDR3 DNA. A D gene is named only where the DNA matches it firmly. Size is stated for part of the rows, as once, few or many counts, or as a class when the clone is expanded.

len: 13; j_gene: TRBJ2-4; d_gene: .; abundance: .; v_gene: TRBV30; CDR3aa: CAWSGEPKNIQYF; CDR3nt: TGTGCCTGGAGTGGAGAACCCAAAAACATTCAGTACTTC
len: 17; j_gene: TRBJ2-3; d_gene: .; abundance: .; v_gene: TRBV11-3; CDR3aa: CASSLDLWRGRPDTQYF; CDR3nt: TGTGCCAGCAGCTTAGATCTATGGAGAGGGAGGCCAGATACGCAGTATTTT
len: 20; j_gene: TRBJ1-5; d_gene: .; abundance: .; v_gene: TRBV12-2; CDR3aa: CASRLPDRVGLGLVNQPQHF; CDR3nt: TGTGCAAGTCGCTTACCGGACAGGGTGGGGTTGGGTTTGGTGAATCAGCCCCAGCATTTT
len: 15; j_gene: TRBJ1-2; d_gene: .; abundance: .; v_gene: TRBV4-1; CDR3aa: CASSQVGGGGSGYTF; CDR3nt: TGCGCCAGCAGCCAAGTTGGGGGGGGCGGTTCTGGCTACACCTTC
len: 14; j_gene: TRBJ2-5; d_gene: .; abundance: .; v_gene: TRBV19; CDR3aa: CASRPTGDQETQYF; CDR3nt: TGTGCCAGTAGACCTACGGGGGACCAAGAGACCCAGTACTTC
len: 14; j_gene: TRBJ1-1; d_gene: .; abundance: .; v_gene: TRBV7-9; CDR3aa: CASRHTERSTEAFF; CDR3nt: TGTGCCAGCAGGCATACAGAGAGAAGCACTGAAGCTTTCTTT
len: 12; j_gene: TRBJ1-2; d_gene: .; abundance: .; v_gene: TRBV25-1; CDR3aa: CASRGRYYGYTF; CDR3nt: TGTGCCAGCAGGGGGCGCTACTATGGCTACACCTTC
len: 13; j_gene: TRBJ2-7; d_gene: .; abundance: .; v_gene: TRBV19; CDR3aa: CASSPVTGGEQYF; CDR3nt: TGTGCCAGTAGTCCGGTGACCGGCGGCGAGCAGTACTTC
len: 11; j_gene: TRBJ2-3; d_gene: .; abundance: many; v_gene: TRBV10-3; CDR3aa: CAISARDTQYF; CDR3nt: TGTGCCATCAGTGCCCGAGATACGCAGTATTTT
len: 15; j_gene: TRBJ1-5; d_gene: .; abundance: .; v_gene: TRBV27; CDR3aa: CASSLSGGFNQPQHF; CDR3nt: TGTGCCAGCAGTTTATCGGGGGGATTTAATCAGCCCCAGCATTTT
len: 13; j_gene: TRBJ2-5; d_gene: TRBD2; abundance: .; v_gene: TRBV2; CDR3aa: CASGREAQETQYF; CDR3nt: TGTGCCAGCGGGCGGGAGGCCCAAGAGACCCAGTACTTC
len: 13; j_gene: TRBJ1-1; d_gene: .; abundance: .; v_gene: TRBV2; CDR3aa: CASRDTVPTEAFF; CDR3nt: TGTGCCAGCAGGGACACGGTACCCACTGAAGCTTTCTTT
len: 13; j_gene: TRBJ1-1; d_gene: .; abundance: .; v_gene: TRBV7-2; CDR3aa: CASSLTANTEAFF; CDR3nt: TGTGCCAGCAGCTTGACAGCGAACACTGAAGCTTTCTTT
len: 17; j_gene: TRBJ2-4; d_gene: .; abundance: .; v_gene: TRBV4-1; CDR3aa: CASSQGRAPLAKNIQYF; CDR3nt: TGCGCCAGCAGCCAAGGGAGGGCCCCTCTAGCCAAAAACATTCAGTACTTC
len: 15; j_gene: TRBJ2-3; d_gene: .; abundance: few; v_gene: TRBV7-3; CDR3aa: CASSSLAASTDTQYF; CDR3nt: TGTGCCAGCAGCAGCCTAGCAGCTAGCACCGATACGCAGTATTTT
len: 14; j_gene: TRBJ1-6; d_gene: .; abundance: once; v_gene: TRBV27; CDR3aa: CASSSGSGSSPLHF; CDR3nt: TGTGCCAGCAGTTCCGGTAGTGGTAGCTCACCCCTCCACTTT
len: 14; j_gene: TRBJ2-5; d_gene: TRBD2; abundance: .; v_gene: TRBV27; CDR3aa: CASRTSGSDETQYF; CDR3nt: TGTGCCAGCAGAACTAGCGGGAGCGATGAGACCCAGTACTTC
len: 15; j_gene: TRBJ2-1; d_gene: TRBD2; abundance: few; v_gene: TRBV7-7; CDR3aa: CASSLLAGAANEQFF; CDR3nt: TGTGCTAGCAGCCTACTAGCGGGGGCGGCCAATGAGCAGTTCTTC
len: 11; j_gene: TRBJ2-7; d_gene: .; abundance: once; v_gene: TRBV27; CDR3aa: CASSSGYEQYF; CDR3nt: TGTGCCAGCAGCTCAGGGTACGAGCAGTACTTC
len: 15; j_gene: TRBJ1-1; d_gene: .; abundance: .; v_gene: TRBV6-1; CDR3aa: CATPRHHYGNTEAFF; CDR3nt: TGTGCCACCCCCAGACACCATTATGGGAACACTGAAGCTTTCTTT
len: 15; j_gene: TRBJ1-2; d_gene: TRBD1; abundance: .; v_gene: TRBV5-1; CDR3aa: CASSLGQGVNYGYTF; CDR3nt: TGCGCCAGCAGCTTGGGGCAGGGGGTTAACTATGGCTACACCTTC
len: 12; j_gene: TRBJ2-3; d_gene: TRBD2; abundance: .; v_gene: TRBV6-5; CDR3aa: CASTREGDTQYF; CDR3nt: TGTGCCAGCACGAGGGAGGGAGATACGCAGTATTTT
len: 14; j_gene: TRBJ1-2; d_gene: .; abundance: .; v_gene: TRBV10-3; CDR3aa: CAISDPARGYGYTF; CDR3nt: TGTGCCATCAGTGACCCGGCCAGGGGCTATGGCTACACCTTC
len: 16; j_gene: TRBJ1-2; d_gene: .; abundance: .; v_gene: TRBV27; CDR3aa: CASSPSQGGVHYGYTF; CDR3nt: TGTGCCAGCAGCCCCTCGCAAGGGGGGGTCCACTATGGCTACACCTTC
len: 17; j_gene: TRBJ1-3; d_gene: .; abundance: .; v_gene: TRBV4-1; CDR3aa: CASSQVSTPRSGNTIYF; CDR3nt: TGCGCCAGCAGCCAAGTCTCGACACCCCGCTCTGGAAACACCATATATTTT
len: 13; j_gene: TRBJ2-1; d_gene: .; abundance: .; v_gene: TRBV4-1; CDR3aa: CASSQSTGNEQFF; CDR3nt: TGCGCCAGCAGCCAATCCACGGGGAATGAGCAGTTCTTC
len: 16; j_gene: TRBJ2-1; d_gene: TRBD1; abundance: few; v_gene: TRBV6-6; CDR3aa: CASSSPGTGSLNEQFF; CDR3nt: TGTGCCAGCAGTTCGCCCGGGACAGGTAGCCTCAATGAGCAGTTCTTC
len: 13; j_gene: TRBJ1-5; d_gene: .; abundance: .; v_gene: TRBV6-5; CDR3aa: CASSGRGPPAQHF; CDR3nt: TGTGCCAGCAGTGGGCGGGGCCCTCCGGCCCAGCATTTT
len: 13; j_gene: TRBJ2-7; d_gene: TRBD2; abundance: .; v_gene: TRBV6-1; CDR3aa: CASRREGSYEQYF; CDR3nt: TGTGCCAGCAGGAGGGAGGGCTCCTACGAGCAGTACTTC
len: 15; j_gene: TRBJ1-5; d_gene: .; abundance: .; v_gene: TRBV9; CDR3aa: CASSVAGRGDQPQHF; CDR3nt: TGTGCCAGCAGCGTAGCGGGTCGCGGGGATCAGCCCCAGCATTTT
len: 15; j_gene: TRBJ1-1; d_gene: .; abundance: few; v_gene: TRBV7-9; CDR3aa: CASSRGELRNTEAFF; CDR3nt: TGTGCCAGCAGCCGGGGGGAGTTAAGGAACACTGAAGCTTTCTTT
len: 16; j_gene: TRBJ2-5; d_gene: .; abundance: .; v_gene: TRBV11-2; CDR3aa: CASSLDRVGNQETQYF; CDR3nt: TGTGCCAGCAGCTTAGACAGGGTGGGTAATCAAGAGACCCAGTACTTC
len: 16; j_gene: TRBJ1-2; d_gene: .; abundance: .; v_gene: TRBV5-6; CDR3aa: CASSLAGGTSFYGYTF; CDR3nt: TGTGCCAGCAGCTTGGCCGGCGGGACGTCGTTCTATGGCTACACCTTC
len: 14; j_gene: TRBJ1-5; d_gene: .; abundance: once; v_gene: TRBV19; CDR3aa: CASSPRGFDQPQHF; CDR3nt: TGTGCCAGTAGTCCTAGGGGTTTCGATCAGCCCCAGCATTTT
len: 15; j_gene: TRBJ1-1; d_gene: TRBD1; abundance: .; v_gene: TRBV6-5; CDR3aa: CASSGFGTGLTEAFF; CDR3nt: TGTGCCAGCAGTGGGTTCGGGACAGGGCTCACTGAAGCTTTCTTT
len: 15; j_gene: TRBJ2-5; d_gene: .; abundance: few; v_gene: TRBV27; CDR3aa: CASSLGGRGWETQYF; CDR3nt: TGTGCCAGCAGTTTAGGAGGGAGGGGGTGGGAGACCCAGTACTTC
len: 15; j_gene: TRBJ2-3; d_gene: .; abundance: .; v_gene: TRBV5-1; CDR3aa: CASSSYGSETDTQYF; CDR3nt: TGCGCCAGCAGCTCCTACGGGAGCGAAACAGATACGCAGTATTTT
len: 15; j_gene: TRBJ2-7; d_gene: .; abundance: .; v_gene: TRBV11-2; CDR3aa: CASRDDYRSTYEQYF; CDR3nt: TGTGCCAGCAGGGACGATTACAGGTCCACGTACGAGCAGTACTTC
len: 17; j_gene: TRBJ1-2; d_gene: TRBD1; abundance: few; v_gene: TRBV7-3; CDR3aa: CASSLTGPGTGNDGYTF; CDR3nt: TGTGCCAGCAGCTTAACAGGACCCGGGACAGGGAATGATGGCTACACCTTC
len: 15; j_gene: TRBJ2-7; d_gene: .; abundance: few; v_gene: TRBV28; CDR3aa: CASTRWGQGSYEQYF; CDR3nt: TGTGCCAGCACCCGCTGGGGGCAGGGGTCCTACGAGCAGTACTTC
len: 14; j_gene: TRBJ1-1; d_gene: .; abundance: .; v_gene: TRBV5-4; CDR3aa: CASSYELGVTEAFF; CDR3nt: TGTGCCAGCAGCTACGAGTTGGGCGTGACTGAAGCTTTCTTT
len: 15; j_gene: TRBJ2-7; d_gene: .; abundance: .; v_gene: TRBV6-5; CDR3aa: CASSAEESGSYEQYF; CDR3nt: TGTGCCAGCAGTGCTGAGGAATCGGGCTCCTACGAGCAGTACTTC